The present TCR beta chain was sequenced within a study of CD8+ T cells in alopecia areata. Unmatched junction bases numbered 5, after V lost 4 bases and J lost 7 bases. Germline V CDR1 and CDR2: SGHDT, YYEEEE. The CDR3 contains 14 residues. The sequencing template was cDNA reverse transcribed from extracted RNA. TCRdb's table, derived via immunoSEQ multiplex PCR, lists solely in-frame clones and lacks some. In the table there are some 200,000 clones, more than 55% of which are singletons. This receptor was identified in a human donor in good health. The chain recombines TRBV5-6 with TRBJ1-4, with 9 bases that match TRBD1. Input material: CD8+ T cells sorted from blood. CDR3 loop: CASSRGTGLEKLFF. CDR3 in DNA: TGTGCCAGCAGCCGGGGGACAGGGCTTGAAAAACTGTTTTTT.